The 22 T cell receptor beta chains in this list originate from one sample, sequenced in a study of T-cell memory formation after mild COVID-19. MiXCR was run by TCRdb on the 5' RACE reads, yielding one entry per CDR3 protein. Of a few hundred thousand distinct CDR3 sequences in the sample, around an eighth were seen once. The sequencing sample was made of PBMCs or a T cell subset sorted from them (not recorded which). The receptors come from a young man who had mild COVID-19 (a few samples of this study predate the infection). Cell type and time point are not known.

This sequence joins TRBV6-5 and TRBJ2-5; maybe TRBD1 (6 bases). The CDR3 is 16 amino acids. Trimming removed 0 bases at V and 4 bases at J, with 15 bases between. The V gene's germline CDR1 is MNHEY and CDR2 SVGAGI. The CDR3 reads CASSYSRPGVGETQYF. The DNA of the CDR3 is TGTGCCAGCAGTTACTCCCGGCCAGGGGTGGGAGAGACCCAGTACTTC.

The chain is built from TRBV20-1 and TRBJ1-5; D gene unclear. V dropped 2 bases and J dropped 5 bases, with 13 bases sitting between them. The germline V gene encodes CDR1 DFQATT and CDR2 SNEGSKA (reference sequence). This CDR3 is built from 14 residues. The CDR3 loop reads CSARYRNTHQPQHF. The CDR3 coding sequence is TGCAGTGCTAGATATAGAAATACCCATCAGCCCCAGCATTTT.

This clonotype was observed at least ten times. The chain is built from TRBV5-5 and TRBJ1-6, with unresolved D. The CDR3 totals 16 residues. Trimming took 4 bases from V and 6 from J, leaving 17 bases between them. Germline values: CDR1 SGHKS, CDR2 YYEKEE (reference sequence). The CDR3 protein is CASSPDRGITNSPLHF. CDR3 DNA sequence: TGTGCCAGCAGCCCGGATCGGGGAATAACTAATTCACCCCTCCACTTT.

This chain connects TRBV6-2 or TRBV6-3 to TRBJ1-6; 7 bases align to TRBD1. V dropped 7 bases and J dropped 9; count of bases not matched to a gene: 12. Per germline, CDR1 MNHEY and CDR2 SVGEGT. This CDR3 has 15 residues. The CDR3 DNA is TGTGCCAGCAACGAAAGACAGGGTAGCGGTTCACCCCTCCACTTT. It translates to CASNERQGSGSPLHF.

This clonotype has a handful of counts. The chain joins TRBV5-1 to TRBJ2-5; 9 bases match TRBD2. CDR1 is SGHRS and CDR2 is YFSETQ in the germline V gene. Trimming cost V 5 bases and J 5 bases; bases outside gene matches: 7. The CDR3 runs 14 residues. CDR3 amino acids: CASRPGLAMETQYF. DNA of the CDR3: TGCGCCAGCAGACCGGGACTAGCCATGGAGACCCAGTACTTC.

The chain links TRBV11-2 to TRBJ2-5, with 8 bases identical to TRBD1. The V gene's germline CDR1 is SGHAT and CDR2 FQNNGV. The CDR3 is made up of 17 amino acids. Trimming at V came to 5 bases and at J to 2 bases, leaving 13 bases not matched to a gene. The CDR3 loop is CASSPTPSGTGQETQYF. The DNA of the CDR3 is TGTGCCAGCAGCCCTACACCCTCCGGGACAGGTCAAGAGACCCAGTACTTC.

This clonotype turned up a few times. CDR3 sequence: CASSHDNRDSGKQYV. The CDR3, as DNA: TGTGCCAGCAGCCATGATAACCGGGACTCGGGAAAGCAGTACGTC. The J gene is TRBJ2-7, the V gene TRBV5-4; D may be TRBD2 (6 bases). The CDR3 is 15 residues long. The germline gives CDR1 SGHNT, CDR2 YYREEE (reference sequence). V was clipped by 4 bases and J by 8 bases, with 22 bases between them.

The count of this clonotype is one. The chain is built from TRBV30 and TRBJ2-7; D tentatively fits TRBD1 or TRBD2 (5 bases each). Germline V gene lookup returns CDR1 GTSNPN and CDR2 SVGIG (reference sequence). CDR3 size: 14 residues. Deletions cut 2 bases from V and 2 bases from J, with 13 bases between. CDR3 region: CAWSPLGAPYEQYF. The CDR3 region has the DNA TGTGCCTGGAGTCCGCTCGGGGCCCCCTACGAGCAGTACTTC.

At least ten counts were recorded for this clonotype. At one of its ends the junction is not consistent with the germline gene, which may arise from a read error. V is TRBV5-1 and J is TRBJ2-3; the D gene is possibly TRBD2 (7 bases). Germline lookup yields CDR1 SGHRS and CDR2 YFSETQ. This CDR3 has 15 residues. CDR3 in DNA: TGTGCCAGCAGCTTGGGGCGGGGGCGCACAGATACGCAGTATTTT. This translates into CASSLGRGRTDTQYF.

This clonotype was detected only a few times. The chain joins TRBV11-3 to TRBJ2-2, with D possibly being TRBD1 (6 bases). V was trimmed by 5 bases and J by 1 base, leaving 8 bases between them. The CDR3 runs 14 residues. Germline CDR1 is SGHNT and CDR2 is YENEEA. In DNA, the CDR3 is TGTGCCAGCAGCAGGGGGTGGAACACCGGGGAGCTGTTTTTT. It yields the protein CASSRGWNTGELFF.

CDR3 region: CATSRRQGIYGYTF. Written as DNA, the CDR3 is TGTGCCACCAGCAGGAGACAGGGGATCTATGGCTACACCTTC. The chain recombines TRBV15 with TRBJ1-2, with 8 bases identical to TRBD1. This CDR3 has 14 amino acids. The V gene's germline CDR1 is LNHNV and CDR2 YYDKDF (reference sequence). V lost 3 bases to trimming and J lost 4 bases; unmatched junction nucleotides: 4.

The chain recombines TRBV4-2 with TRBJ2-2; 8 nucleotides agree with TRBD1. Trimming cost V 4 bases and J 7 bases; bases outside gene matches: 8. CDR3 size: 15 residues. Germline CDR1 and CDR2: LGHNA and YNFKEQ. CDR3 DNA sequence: TGTGCCAGCAGCCCTCGGACAGGGAGCGGCGGGGAGCTGTTTTTT. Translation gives CASSPRTGSGGELFF.

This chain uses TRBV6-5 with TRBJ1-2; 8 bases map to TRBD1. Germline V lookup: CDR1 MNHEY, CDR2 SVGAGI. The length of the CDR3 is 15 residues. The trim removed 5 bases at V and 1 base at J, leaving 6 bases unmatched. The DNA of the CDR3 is TGTGCCAGCAGTCCATACAGGGGGAATAACTATGGCTACACCTTC. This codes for CASSPYRGNNYGYTF.

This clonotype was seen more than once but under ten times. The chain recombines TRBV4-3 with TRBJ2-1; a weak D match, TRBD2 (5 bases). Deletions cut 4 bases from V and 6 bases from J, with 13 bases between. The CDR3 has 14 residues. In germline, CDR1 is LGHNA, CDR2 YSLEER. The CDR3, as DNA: TGCGCCAGCAGCCCGGGGAGCACTTTCAATGAGCAGTTCTTC. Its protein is CASSPGSTFNEQFF.

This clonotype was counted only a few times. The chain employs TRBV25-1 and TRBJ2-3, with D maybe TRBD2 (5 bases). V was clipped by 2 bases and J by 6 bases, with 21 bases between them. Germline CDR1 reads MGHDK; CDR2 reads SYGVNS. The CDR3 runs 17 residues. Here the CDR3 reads CASSEIRSGRRLDTQYF. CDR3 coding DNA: TGTGCCAGCAGTGAAATCCGAAGCGGCAGGCGCCTTGATACGCAGTATTTT. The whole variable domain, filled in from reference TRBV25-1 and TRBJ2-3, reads EADIYQTPRYLVIGTGKKITLECSQTMGHDKMYWYQQDPGMELHLIHYSYGVNSTEKGDLSSESTVSRIRTEHFPLTLESARPSHTSQYLCASSEIRSGRRLDTQYFGPGTRLTVL.

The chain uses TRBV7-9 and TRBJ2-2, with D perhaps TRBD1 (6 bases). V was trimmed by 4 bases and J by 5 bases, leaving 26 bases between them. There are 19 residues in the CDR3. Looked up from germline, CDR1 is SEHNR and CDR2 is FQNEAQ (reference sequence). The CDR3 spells CASSSAPGTGLSRTGELFF. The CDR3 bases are TGTGCCAGCAGCTCCGCCCCCGGTACAGGGCTCTCACGGACCGGGGAGCTGTTTTTT. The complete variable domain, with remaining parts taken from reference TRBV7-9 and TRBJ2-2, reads DTGVSQNPRHKITKRGQNVTFRCDPISEHNRLYWYRQTLGQGPEFLTYFQNEAQLEKSRLLSDRFSAERPKGSFSTLEIQRTEQGDSAMYLCASSSAPGTGLSRTGELFFGEGSRLTVL.

The CDR3 reads CASSLAYRGSYEQYV. Written as DNA, the CDR3 is TGTGCCAGCAGCTTGGCCTACAGGGGGTCCTACGAGCAGTACGTC. The chain carries TRBV5-6 and TRBJ2-7, with 8 bases that match TRBD1. This CDR3 is 15 amino acids long. J lost 1 base, V lost 0 bases, and 3 bases had no gene match. The germline gives CDR1 SGHDT, CDR2 YYEEEE.

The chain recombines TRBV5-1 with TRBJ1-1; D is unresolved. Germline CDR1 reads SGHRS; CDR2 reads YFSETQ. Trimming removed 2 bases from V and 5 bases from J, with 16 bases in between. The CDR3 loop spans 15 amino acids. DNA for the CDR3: TGCGCCAGCAGCTTCGGGTCCGGCGGGGAAACTGAAGCTTTCTTT. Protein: CASSFGSGGETEAFF.

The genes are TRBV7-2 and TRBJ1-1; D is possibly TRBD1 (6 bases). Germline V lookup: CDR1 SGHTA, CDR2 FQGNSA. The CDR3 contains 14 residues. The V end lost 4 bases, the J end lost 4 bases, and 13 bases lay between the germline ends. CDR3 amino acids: CASSWDMPATEAFF. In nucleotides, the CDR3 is TGTGCCAGCAGCTGGGACATGCCCGCCACTGAAGCTTTCTTT.

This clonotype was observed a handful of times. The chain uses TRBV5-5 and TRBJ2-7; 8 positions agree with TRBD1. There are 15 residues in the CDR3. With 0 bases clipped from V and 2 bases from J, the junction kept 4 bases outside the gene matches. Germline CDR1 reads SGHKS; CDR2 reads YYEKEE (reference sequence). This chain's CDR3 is CASSLVGQGAYEQYV. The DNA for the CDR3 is TGTGCCAGCAGCTTGGTTGGACAGGGTGCCTACGAGCAGTACGTC.

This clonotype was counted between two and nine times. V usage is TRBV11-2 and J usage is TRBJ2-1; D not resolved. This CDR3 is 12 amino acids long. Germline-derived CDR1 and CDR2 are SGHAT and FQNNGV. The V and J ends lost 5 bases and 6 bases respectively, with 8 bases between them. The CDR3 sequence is CASSPSINEQFF. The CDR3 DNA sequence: TGTGCCAGCAGCCCTTCAATCAATGAGCAGTTCTTC.

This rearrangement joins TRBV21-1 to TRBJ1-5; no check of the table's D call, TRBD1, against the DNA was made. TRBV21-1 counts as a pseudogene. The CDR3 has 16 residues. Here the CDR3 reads CASNRSGQVSNQPQHF. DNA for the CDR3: TGTGCCAGCAACCGATCGGGACAGGTTAGCAATCAGCCCCAGCATTTT.